Listed below are T cell receptor beta chains from one sample, sequenced in a study of PD-L1 blockade in urothelial cancer. This table comes from immunoSEQ multiplex PCR, and its TCRdb copy is limited to in-frame clones, with some not included. The table includes 25,000 to 35,000 clones, around four fifths detected once. The specimen was PBMCs, collected around atezolizumab (anti-PD-L1) treatment. These receptor sequences come from a man in his 70s with urothelial cancer. Each CDR3 is given with its conserved first and last residue. D genes are given only for firm matches. Not all rows give a size; the values are once, few, many and, for expanded clones, a class.

J gene,CDR3 length,D gene,V gene,clone size,CDR3 protein,CDR3 DNA
TRBJ2-1,14,TRBD1,TRBV5-1,-,CASSVGQGRDEQFF,TGCGCCAGCAGCGTCGGACAGGGGCGGGATGAGCAGTTCTTC
TRBJ1-2,13,-,TRBV18,-,CASSPYRGDGYTF,TGTGCCAGCTCACCATACCGGGGTGATGGCTACACCTTC
TRBJ2-3,17,-,TRBV7-9,-,CASSPHVVGGLTDTQYF,TGTGCCAGCAGCCCCCACGTTGTGGGGGGGCTTACAGATACGCAGTATTTT
TRBJ1-2,13,-,TRBV19,-,CASREDGRYGYTF,TGTGCCAGTAGAGAGGACGGGAGATATGGCTACACCTTC
TRBJ1-2,11,-,TRBV29-1,once,CSVAANYGYTF,TGCAGCGTTGCGGCTAACTATGGCTACACCTTC
TRBJ2-7,15,TRBD1,TRBV5-1,-,CASGQGDRASNEQYF,TGCGCCAGCGGGCAGGGGGACAGGGCTTCCAACGAGCAGTACTTC
TRBJ1-2,15,TRBD1,TRBV9,-,CASSVWDRENYGYTF,TGTGCCAGCAGCGTTTGGGACAGGGAAAACTATGGCTACACCTTC
TRBJ2-3,13,TRBD2,TRBV27,-,CASSRRETDTQYF,TGTGCCAGCAGCCGGCGGGAGACAGATACGCAGTATTTT
TRBJ2-7,14,-,TRBV19,-,CASSIQTASYEQYF,TGTGCCAGTAGTATTCAGACAGCATCCTACGAGCAGTACTTC
TRBJ2-1,14,TRBD2,TRBV7-2,few,CASSLAGLADEQFF,TGTGCCAGCAGCTTAGCCGGACTAGCCGATGAGCAGTTCTTC
TRBJ2-7,16,TRBD1,TRBV18,once,CASSPNIPGQGHEQYF,TGTGCCAGCTCACCTAACATTCCGGGACAGGGCCACGAGCAGTACTTC
TRBJ2-7,15,-,TRBV30,-,CAWSVGAGIIYEQYF,TGTGCCTGGAGTGTAGGGGCGGGGATAATCTACGAGCAGTACTTC
TRBJ1-3,16,-,TRBV9,-,CASSSTATAPGNTIYF,TGTGCCAGCAGCTCGACAGCGACTGCTCCTGGAAACACCATATATTTT